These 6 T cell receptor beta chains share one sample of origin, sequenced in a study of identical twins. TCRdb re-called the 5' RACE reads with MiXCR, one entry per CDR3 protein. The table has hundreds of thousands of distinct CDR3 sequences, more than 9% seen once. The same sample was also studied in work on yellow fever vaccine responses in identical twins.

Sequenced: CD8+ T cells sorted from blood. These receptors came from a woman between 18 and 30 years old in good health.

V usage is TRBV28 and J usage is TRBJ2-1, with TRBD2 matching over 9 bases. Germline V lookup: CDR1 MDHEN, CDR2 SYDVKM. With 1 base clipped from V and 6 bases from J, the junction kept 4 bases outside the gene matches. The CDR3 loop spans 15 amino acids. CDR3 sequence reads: CASSLLAGVGNEQFF. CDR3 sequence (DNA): TGTGCCAGCAGTTTATTAGCGGGGGTGGGCAATGAGCAGTTCTTC.

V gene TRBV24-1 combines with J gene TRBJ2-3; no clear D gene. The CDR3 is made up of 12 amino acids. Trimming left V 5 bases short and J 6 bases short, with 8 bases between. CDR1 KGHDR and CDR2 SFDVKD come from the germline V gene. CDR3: CATSVPGDTQYF. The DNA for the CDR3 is TGTGCCACCAGTGTACCTGGGGATACGCAGTATTTT.

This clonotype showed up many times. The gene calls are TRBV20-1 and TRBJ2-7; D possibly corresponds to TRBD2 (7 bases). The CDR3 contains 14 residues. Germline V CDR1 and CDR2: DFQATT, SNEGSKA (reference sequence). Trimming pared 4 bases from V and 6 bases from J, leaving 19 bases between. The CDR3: CSAKGGTTFFEQYV. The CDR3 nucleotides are TGCAGTGCTAAGGGGGGGACTACCTTCTTCGAGCAGTACGTC.

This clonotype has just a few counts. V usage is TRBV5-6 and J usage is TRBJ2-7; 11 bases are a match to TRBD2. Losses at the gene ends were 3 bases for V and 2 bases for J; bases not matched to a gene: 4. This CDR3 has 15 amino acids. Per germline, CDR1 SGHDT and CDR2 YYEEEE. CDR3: CASSSRLAGPYEQYV. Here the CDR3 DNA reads TGTGCCAGCAGCTCCAGACTAGCGGGGCCCTACGAGCAGTACGTC.

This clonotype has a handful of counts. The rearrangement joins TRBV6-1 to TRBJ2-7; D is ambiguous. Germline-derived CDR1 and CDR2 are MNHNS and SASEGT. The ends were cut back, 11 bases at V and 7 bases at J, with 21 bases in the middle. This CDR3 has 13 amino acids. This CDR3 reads CAPRRHRLREQYV. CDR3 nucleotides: TGTGCCCCTAGACGGCACCGCCTTCGGGAGCAGTACGTC.

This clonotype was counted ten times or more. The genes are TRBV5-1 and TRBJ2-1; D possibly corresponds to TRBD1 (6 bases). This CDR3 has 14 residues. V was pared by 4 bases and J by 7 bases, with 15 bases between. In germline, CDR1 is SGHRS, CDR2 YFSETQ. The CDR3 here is CASSLRDKVNEQFF. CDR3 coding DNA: TGCGCCAGCAGCCTCCGGGACAAGGTGAATGAGCAGTTCTTC.